This T cell receptor beta chain was recovered during a study of T cells in Graves' hyperthyroidism and ophthalmopathy. About the study: Pretreatment peripheral blood was obtained at initial diagnosis. Study-wide points: Peripheral blood also featured most of the thyroid clonotypes expanded above 0.001.

Diagnosis of hyperthyroidism was new in patients aged 18 to 65, and its duration was under 2 months. This sample holds PBMCs from under 11 ml fresh peripheral blood. V lost 3 bases, J lost 6 bases, and 8 bases lay in between. The CDR3 extends over 12 amino acids. Looked up from germline, CDR1 is SEHNR and CDR2 is FQNEAQ (reference sequence). Amplification yielded TCR beta CDR3 regions, with RNA transcripts as the source. An initial round of RT-PCR targeting the TCR CDR3 relied on the HTBI primer set. TCRdb processed the multiplex PCR reads anew with MiXCR; each CDR3 protein has one entry. Counted here are roughly 200,000 distinct CDR3 sequences, 17% occurring once; the ten biggest clones make up 53%. In this sample, this clonotype turned up a few times. Its target is unknown.

Material for sequencing was blood. The TCR originated in a woman in her fifties or sixties with Graves' hyperthyroidism. V is TRBV7-9 and J is TRBJ1-1; D is uncertain. For the CDR3, the DNA is TGTGCCAGCAGCTTTGAGGACCCTGAAGCTTTCTTT. This gives the protein CASSFEDPEAFF.